Following are 6 T cell receptor beta chains from one sample sequenced in a study of monozygotic twins with inflammatory bowel disease. No DNA is given; TCRdb re-called the 5' RACE reads and lists each CDR3 protein once. The clone table shows approximately 340,000 distinct CDR3 sequences, with the ten largest holding 2% to 2.5%. Sequenced material: blood. All receptors come from a human donor with ulcerative colitis or Crohn's disease, or a healthy co-twin of an affected twin (not recorded which).

The rearrangement uses TRBV19 and TRBJ2-3; the D gene TCRdb calls, TRBD1, cannot be checked with no DNA. Germline-derived CDR1 and CDR2 are LNHDA and SQIVND (reference sequence). The CDR3 length is 13 residues. The CDR3 sequence: CASMLSGGHAQYF. The full variable domain, completed using reference TRBV19 and TRBJ2-3, is DGGITQSPKYLFRKEGQNVTLSCEQNLNHDAMYWYRQDPGQGLRLIYYSQIVNDFQKGDIAEGYSVSREKKESFPLTVTSAQKNPTAFYLCASMLSGGHAQYFGPGTRLTVL.

V gene TRBV4-1 combines with J gene TRBJ2-1; the TRBD1 assignment by TCRdb is unverifiable without DNA. The CDR3 is made up of 16 amino acids. Germline assignment: CDR1 MGHRA and CDR2 YSYEKL. CDR3 region: CASSQAPSSSYNEQFF.

The gene calls are TRBV29-1 and TRBJ2-1; the D call of TRBD2 rests on TCRdb alone, since no DNA is present to check it. CDR3 size: 14 residues. Germline assignment: CDR1 SQVTM and CDR2 ANQGSEA. CDR3 protein: CSARTSGSYNEQFF.

The chain combines TRBV7-8 with TRBJ2-3. The CDR3 is 13 amino acids. Per the germline V gene, CDR1 is SGHVS and CDR2 is FQNEAQ. CDR3 region: CASSSHSPDTQYF. The whole variable domain, filled in from reference TRBV7-8 and TRBJ2-3, reads GAGVSQSPRYKVAKRGQDVALRCDPISGHVSLFWYQQALGQGPEFLTYFQNEAQLDKSGLPSDRFFAERPEGSVSTLKIQRTQQEDSAVYLCASSSHSPDTQYFGPGTRLTVL.

The rearrangement links TRBV18 to TRBJ2-3. This CDR3 contains 14 residues. Per the germline V gene, CDR1 is KGHSH and CDR2 is LQKENI. This CDR3 reads CASSPRTRADTQYF.

This chain links TRBV5-6 with TRBJ2-1; the D call of TRBD1 rests on TCRdb alone, since no DNA is present to check it. This CDR3 contains 15 residues. Germline V CDR1 and CDR2: SGHDT, YYEEEE. CDR3 sequence reads: CASSSPGQGFNEQFF.